This T cell receptor (beta chain) was recovered during a study of OX40 agonist ivuxolimab in advanced cancers. Study background: An anti-OX40 (CD134) antibody with agonistic activity, ivuxolimab, was administered to patients. Partial responses occurred in Three dose-escalation patients, one with hepatocellular carcinoma and two with cutaneous melanoma.

This CDR3 spans 11 amino acids. The germline gives CDR1 ENHRY, CDR2 SYGVKD. The ends were cut back, 10 bases at V and 8 bases at J, with 14 bases in the middle. Blood got drawn at baseline, again on cycle 4 day 1, and then on cycle 7 day 1. Data came from immunoSEQ multiplex PCR; TCRdb stores just in-frame clones and leaves some out. This table has 60,000 to 90,000 clones, 88% appearing once. This TCR derives from an adult with an advanced solid tumor such as melanoma, head and neck, liver or kidney cancer. The chain is built from TRBV10-3 and TRBJ1-1; D unresolved. The specimen was CD4+ or CD8+ T cells sorted from blood, collected in a trial of the OX40 agonist ivuxolimab. DNA of the CDR3: TGTGCCACCGCGGGAGGTACCGAAGCTTTCTTT. Amino acids: CATAGGTEAFF.